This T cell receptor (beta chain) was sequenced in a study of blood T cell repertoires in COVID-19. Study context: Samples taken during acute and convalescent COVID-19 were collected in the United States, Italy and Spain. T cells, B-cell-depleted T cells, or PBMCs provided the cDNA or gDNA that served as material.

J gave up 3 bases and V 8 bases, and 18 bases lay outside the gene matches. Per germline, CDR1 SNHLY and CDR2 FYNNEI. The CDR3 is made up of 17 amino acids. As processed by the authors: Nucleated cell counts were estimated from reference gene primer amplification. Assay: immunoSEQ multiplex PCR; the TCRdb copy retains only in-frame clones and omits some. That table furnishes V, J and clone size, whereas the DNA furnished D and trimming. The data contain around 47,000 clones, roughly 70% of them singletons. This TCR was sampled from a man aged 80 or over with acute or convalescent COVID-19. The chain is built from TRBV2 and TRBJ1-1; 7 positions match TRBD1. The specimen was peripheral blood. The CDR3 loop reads CASGGGGTAEGYTEAFF. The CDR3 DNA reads TGTGCCAGCGGAGGAGGAGGGACAGCCGAGGGGTACACTGAAGCTTTCTTT.